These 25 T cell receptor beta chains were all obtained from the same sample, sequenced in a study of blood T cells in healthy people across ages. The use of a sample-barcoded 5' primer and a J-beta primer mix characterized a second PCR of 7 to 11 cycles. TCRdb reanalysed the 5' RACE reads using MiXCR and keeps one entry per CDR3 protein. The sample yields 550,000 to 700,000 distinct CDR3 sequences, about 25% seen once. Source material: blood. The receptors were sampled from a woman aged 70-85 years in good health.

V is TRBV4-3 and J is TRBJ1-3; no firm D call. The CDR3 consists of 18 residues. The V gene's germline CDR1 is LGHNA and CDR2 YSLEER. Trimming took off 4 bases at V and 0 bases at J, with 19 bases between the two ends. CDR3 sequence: CASSLRWDGASSGNTIYF. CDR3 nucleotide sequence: TGCGCCAGCAGCCTAAGGTGGGATGGAGCCAGCTCTGGAAACACCATATATTTT.

Here the CDR3 reads CASSLGGPLTDTQYF. In DNA form, the CDR3 reads TGTGCCAGCAGCTTAGGGGGACCACTCACAGATACGCAGTATTTT. The chain couples TRBV11-3 to TRBJ2-3, with D possibly called TRBD1 or TRBD2 (5 bases each). CDR1 is SGHNT and CDR2 is YENEEA in the germline V gene. V was cut by 1 base and J by 2 bases, with 10 bases left in between. The CDR3 runs to 15 residues. The whole variable domain, remainder taken from reference TRBV11-3 and TRBJ2-3, is EAGVVQSPRYKIIEKKQPVAFWCNPISGHNTLYWYLQNLGQGPELLIRYENEEAVDDSQLPKDRFSAERLKGVDSTLKIQPAELGDSAVYLCASSLGGPLTDTQYFGPGTRLTVL.

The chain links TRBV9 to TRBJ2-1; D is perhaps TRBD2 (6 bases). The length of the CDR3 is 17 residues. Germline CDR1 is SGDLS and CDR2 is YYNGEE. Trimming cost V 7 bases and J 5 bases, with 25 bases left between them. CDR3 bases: TGTGCCAGCTCCCAAGGATCCCTCGGGGGACGGCACAATGAGCAGTTCTTC. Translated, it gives CASSQGSLGGRHNEQFF.

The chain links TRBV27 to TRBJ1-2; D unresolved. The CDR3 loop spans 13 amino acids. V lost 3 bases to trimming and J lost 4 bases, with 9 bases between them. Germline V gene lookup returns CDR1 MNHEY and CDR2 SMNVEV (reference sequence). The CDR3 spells CASSFRTSYGYTF. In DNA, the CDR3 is TGTGCCAGCAGTTTCCGTACCTCCTATGGCTACACCTTC.

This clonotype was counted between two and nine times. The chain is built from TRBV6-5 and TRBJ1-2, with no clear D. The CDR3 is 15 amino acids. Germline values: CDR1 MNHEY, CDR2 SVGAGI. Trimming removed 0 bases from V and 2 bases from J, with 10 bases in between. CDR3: CASSYSSGSNYGYTF. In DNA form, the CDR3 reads TGTGCCAGCAGTTACTCGAGCGGTTCCAACTATGGCTACACCTTC.

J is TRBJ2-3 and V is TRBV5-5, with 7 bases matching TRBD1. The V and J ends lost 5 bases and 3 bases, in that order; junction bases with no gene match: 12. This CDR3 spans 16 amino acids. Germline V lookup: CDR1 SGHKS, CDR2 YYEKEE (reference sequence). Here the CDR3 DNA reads TGTGCCAGCAGTCGTATACCCGGGACAGAGACAGATACGCAGTATTTT. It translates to CASSRIPGTETDTQYF.

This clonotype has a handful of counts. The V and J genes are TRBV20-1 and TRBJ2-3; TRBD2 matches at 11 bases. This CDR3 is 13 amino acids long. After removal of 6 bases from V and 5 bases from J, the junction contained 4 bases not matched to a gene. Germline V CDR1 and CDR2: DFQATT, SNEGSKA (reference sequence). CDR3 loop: CSARLAGIDTQYF. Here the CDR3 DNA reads TGCAGTGCCCGACTAGCGGGGATAGATACGCAGTATTTT.

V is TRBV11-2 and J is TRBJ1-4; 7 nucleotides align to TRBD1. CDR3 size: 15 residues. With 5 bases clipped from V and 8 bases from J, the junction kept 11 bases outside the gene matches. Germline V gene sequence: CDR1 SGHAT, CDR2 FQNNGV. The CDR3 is CASSPLQGGSEKLFF. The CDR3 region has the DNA TGTGCCAGCAGCCCACTCCAGGGGGGGTCCGAAAAACTGTTTTTT.

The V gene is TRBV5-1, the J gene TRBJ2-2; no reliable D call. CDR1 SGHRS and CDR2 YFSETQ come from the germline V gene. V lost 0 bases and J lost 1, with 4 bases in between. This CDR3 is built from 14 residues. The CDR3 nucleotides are TGCGCCAGCAGCTTGGAACTGAACACCGGGGAGCTGTTTTTT. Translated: CASSLELNTGELFF.

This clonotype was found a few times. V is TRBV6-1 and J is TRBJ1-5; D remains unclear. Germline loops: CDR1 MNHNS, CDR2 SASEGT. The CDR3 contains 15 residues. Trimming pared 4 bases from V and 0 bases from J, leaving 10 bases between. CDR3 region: CASSGIASSNQPQHF. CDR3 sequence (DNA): TGTGCCAGCAGTGGAATCGCCTCTAGCAATCAGCCCCAGCATTTT.

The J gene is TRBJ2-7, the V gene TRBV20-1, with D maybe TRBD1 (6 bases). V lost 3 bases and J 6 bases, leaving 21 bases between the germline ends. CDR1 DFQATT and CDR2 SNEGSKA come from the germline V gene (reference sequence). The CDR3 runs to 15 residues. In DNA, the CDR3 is TGCAGTGCTAGGTTCGCCGACAGGTTCCCCTGCGAGCAGTACTTC. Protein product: CSARFADRFPCEQYF.

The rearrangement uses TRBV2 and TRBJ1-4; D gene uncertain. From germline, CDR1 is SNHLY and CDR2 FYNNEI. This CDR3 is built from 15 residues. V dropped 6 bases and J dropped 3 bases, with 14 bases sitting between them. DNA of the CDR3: TGTGCCAGCAGCTTGGAACAGCCCCCTAATGAAAAACTGTTTTTT. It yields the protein CASSLEQPPNEKLFF. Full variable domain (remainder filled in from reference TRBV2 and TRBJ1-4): EPEVTQTPSHQVTQMGQEVILRCVPISNHLYFYWYRQILGQKVEFLVSFYNNEISEKSEIFDDQFSVERPDGSNFTLKIRSTKLEDSAMYFCASSLEQPPNEKLFFGSGTQLSVL.

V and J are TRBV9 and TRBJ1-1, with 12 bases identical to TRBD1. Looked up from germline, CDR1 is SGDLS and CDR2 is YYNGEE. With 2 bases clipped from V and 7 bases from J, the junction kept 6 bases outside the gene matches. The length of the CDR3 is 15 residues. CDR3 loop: CASSVGQGAINEAFF. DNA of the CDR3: TGTGCCAGCAGCGTGGGACAGGGGGCGATTAATGAAGCTTTCTTT.

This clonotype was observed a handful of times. The CDR3 DNA sequence: TGTGCCAGCAGCTTATTTGACAGATCTAACACTGAAGCTTTCTTT. It encodes CASSLFDRSNTEAFF. The J gene is TRBJ1-1, the V gene TRBV11-3; a possible D gene is TRBD1 (5 bases). Germline V lookup: CDR1 SGHNT, CDR2 YENEEA. This CDR3 comprises 15 residues. V was trimmed by 2 bases and J by 2 bases, leaving 12 bases between them.

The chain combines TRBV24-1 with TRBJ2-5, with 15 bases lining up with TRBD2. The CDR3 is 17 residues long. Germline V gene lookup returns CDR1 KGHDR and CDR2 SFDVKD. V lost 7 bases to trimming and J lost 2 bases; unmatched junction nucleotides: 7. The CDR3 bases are TGTGCCACCAGCCTGGGACTAGCGGGGGGCAATCAAGAGACCCAGTACTTC. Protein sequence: CATSLGLAGGNQETQYF.

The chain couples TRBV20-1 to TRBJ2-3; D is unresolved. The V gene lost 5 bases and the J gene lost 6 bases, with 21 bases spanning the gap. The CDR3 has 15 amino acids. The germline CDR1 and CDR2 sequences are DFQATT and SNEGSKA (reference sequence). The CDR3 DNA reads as TGCAGTGCTCATCAGGCCCGCTCACTATGGGATACGCAGTATTTT. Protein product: CSAHQARSLWDTQYF.

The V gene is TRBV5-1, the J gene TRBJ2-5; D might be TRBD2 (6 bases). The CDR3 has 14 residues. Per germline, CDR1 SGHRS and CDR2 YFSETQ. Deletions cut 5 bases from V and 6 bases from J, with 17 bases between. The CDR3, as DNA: TGCGCCAGCAGTCCCGACGGGGGTGGGAAGACCCAGTACTTC. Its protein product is CASSPDGGGKTQYF.

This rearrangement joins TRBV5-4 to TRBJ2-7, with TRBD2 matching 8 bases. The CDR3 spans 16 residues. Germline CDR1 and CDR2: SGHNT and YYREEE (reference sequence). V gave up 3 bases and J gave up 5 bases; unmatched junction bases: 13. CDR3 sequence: CASSSTLRTSSDEQYF. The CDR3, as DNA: TGTGCCAGCAGCTCAACCCTCCGGACTAGCTCAGACGAGCAGTACTTC. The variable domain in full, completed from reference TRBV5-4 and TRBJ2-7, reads ETGVTQSPTHLIKTRGQQVTLRCSSQSGHNTVSWYQQALGQGPQFIFQYYREEENGRGNFPPRFSGLQFPNYSSELNVNALELDDSALYLCASSSTLRTSSDEQYFGPGTRLTVT.

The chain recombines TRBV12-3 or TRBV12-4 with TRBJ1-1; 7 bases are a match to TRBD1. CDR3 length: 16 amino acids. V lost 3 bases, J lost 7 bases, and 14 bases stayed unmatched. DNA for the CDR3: TGTGCCAGCAGTTTGGCACTTACAGGGGCTGCGAGTGAAGCTTTCTTT. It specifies CASSLALTGAASEAFF.

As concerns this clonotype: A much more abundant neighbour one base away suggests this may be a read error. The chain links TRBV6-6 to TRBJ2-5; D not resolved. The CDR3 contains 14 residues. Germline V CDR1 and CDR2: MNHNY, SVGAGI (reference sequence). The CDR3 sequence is CACSYPSEQETQYF. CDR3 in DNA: TGTGCCTGCAGTTACCCCTCGGAACAAGAGACCCAGTACTTC.

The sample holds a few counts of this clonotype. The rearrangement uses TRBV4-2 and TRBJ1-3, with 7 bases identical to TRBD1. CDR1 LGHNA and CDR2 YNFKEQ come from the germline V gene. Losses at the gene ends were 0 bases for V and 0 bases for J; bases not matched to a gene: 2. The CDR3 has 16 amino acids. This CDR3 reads CASSQDRTGSGNTIYF. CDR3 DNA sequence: TGTGCCAGCAGCCAAGATAGGACAGGCTCTGGAAACACCATATATTTT.

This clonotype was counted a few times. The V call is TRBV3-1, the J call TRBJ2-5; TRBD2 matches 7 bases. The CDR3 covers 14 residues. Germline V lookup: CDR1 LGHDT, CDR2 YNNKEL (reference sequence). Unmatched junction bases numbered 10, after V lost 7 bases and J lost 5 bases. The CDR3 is CASIKTGGSETQYF. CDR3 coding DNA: TGTGCCAGCATCAAAACGGGGGGAAGCGAGACCCAGTACTTC.

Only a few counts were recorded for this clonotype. The CDR3 sequence: CASSLGTSGRETQYF. The DNA for the CDR3 is TGCGCCAGCAGCTTGGGGACTAGCGGAAGGGAGACCCAGTACTTC. The chain is built from TRBV5-1 and TRBJ2-5; 10 bases are a match to TRBD2. V lost 0 bases, J lost 5 bases, and 4 bases stayed unmatched. This CDR3 region has 15 residues. The germline CDR1 and CDR2 sequences are SGHRS and YFSETQ. The full variable domain, in which reference TRBV5-1 and TRBJ2-5 provide the parts outside the CDR3, is KAGVTQTPRYLIKTRGQQVTLSCSPISGHRSVSWYQQTPGQGLQFLFEYFSETQRNKGNFPGRFSGRQFSNSRSEMNVSTLELGDSALYLCASSLGTSGRETQYFGPGTRLLVL.

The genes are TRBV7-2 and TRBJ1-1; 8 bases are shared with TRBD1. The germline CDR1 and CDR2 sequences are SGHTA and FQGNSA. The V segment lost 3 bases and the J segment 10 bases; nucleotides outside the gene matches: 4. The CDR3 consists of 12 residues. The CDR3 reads CASSFGQGRAFF. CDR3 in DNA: TGTGCCAGCAGCTTCGGACAGGGTAGAGCTTTCTTT.

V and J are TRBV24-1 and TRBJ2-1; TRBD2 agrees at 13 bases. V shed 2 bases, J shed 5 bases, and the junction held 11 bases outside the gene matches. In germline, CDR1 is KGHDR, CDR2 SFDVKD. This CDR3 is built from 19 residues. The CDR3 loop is CATSDYRVGGTSGNNEQFF. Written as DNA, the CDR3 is TGTGCCACCAGTGATTACAGGGTAGGGGGGACTAGCGGGAACAATGAGCAGTTCTTC.